This T cell receptor (beta chain) derives from a study of T cell repertoires in cytomegalovirus infection. Note on this clonotype: Antigen unknown.

TCRdb reanalysed the reads using MiXCR and keeps one entry per CDR3 protein. Among some 900,000 distinct CDR3 sequences listed, less than 35% were seen once. The CDR3 runs to 19 residues. Unmatched junction bases numbered 9, after V lost 1 base and J lost 1 base. Sequenced material: cultured CD8+ T cells from PBMCs, taken from culture after CMV antigen stimulation. The J gene is TRBJ2-3, the V gene TRBV12-3 or TRBV12-4, with 12 nucleotides matching TRBD2. The clonotype comes from a human donor in good health (CMV status not recorded). Some clones in this sample may be carry-over from other donors' samples. CDR3: CASSLGLAGGPGGTDTQYF. CDR3 nucleotides: TGTGCCAGCAGTTTAGGGCTAGCGGGGGGGCCTGGGGGCACAGATACGCAGTATTTT.